This T cell receptor (beta chain) was identified in a study of cytomegalovirus exposure and HLA in healthy donors. The CDR3 is 14 residues long. CDR1 and CDR2 from the germline V gene are SGHTA and FQGTGA. Trimming removed 0 bases from V and 5 bases from J, with 7 bases in between. Primers: 60 Vbeta forward and 13 Jbeta reverse. Generated by immunoSEQ multiplex PCR, the TCRdb table keeps only in-frame clones and is missing some. The table shows around 64,000 clones, with roughly nine tenths occurring only once. This TCR was sampled from a young woman in good health and CMV-seropositive. The sequencing sample was made of PBMCs. This chain connects TRBV7-3 to TRBJ1-4; D is ambiguous. This chain's CDR3 is CASSLTGRNEKLFF. CDR3 nucleotide sequence: TGTGCCAGCAGCTTAACAGGGAGGAATGAAAAACTGTTTTTT.